A single sample gave rise to the 21 T cell receptor beta chains below, sequenced in a study of T cells after yellow fever vaccination. TCRdb re-analysed the 5' RACE reads in MiXCR, keeping a single row per CDR3 protein. This repertoire shows a few hundred thousand distinct CDR3 sequences, roughly 4% found once; its top ten account for approximately 24%. Sequenced material: PBMCs, taken 5 days after the yellow fever booster vaccination. Every receptor here comes from a man younger than 30 who received the YFV17D yellow fever vaccine.

The chain joins TRBV7-9 to TRBJ2-2; D unresolved. V was pared by 11 bases and J by 3 bases, with 4 bases between. Germline V gives CDR1 SEHNR, CDR2 FQNEAQ (reference sequence). The CDR3 sequence is 10 residues long. The CDR3 here is CAPDTGELFF. CDR3 coding DNA: TGTGCCCCTGACACCGGGGAGCTGTTTTTT.

This clonotype was found a few times. This sequence joins TRBV3-1 and TRBJ2-1, with TRBD2 matching over 9 bases. Germline CDR1 reads LGHDT; CDR2 reads YNNKEL (reference sequence). The CDR3 has 16 residues. The V and J ends lost 1 base and 11 bases, in that order; junction bases with no gene match: 12. The CDR3 is CASSQGGAGGPRKQFF. The CDR3 DNA reads TGTGCCAGCAGCCAAGGTGGAGCGGGGGGTCCTCGGAAGCAGTTCTTC.

In this sample, this clonotype turned up many times. This chain joins TRBV28 and TRBJ1-6, with 10 bases identical to TRBD1. The junction had 4 bases not matched to a gene; V was cut back by 4 bases and J by 10 bases. Germline V CDR1 and CDR2: MDHEN, SYDVKM. This CDR3 region has 14 residues. The CDR3 spells CASSSDRGRSPLHF. The CDR3 DNA reads as TGTGCCAGCAGTTCGGACAGGGGGAGGTCACCCCTCCACTTT.

This clonotype was counted only a few times. The rearrangement joins TRBV5-5 to TRBJ2-7; the D is unclear. The V gene lost 0 bases and the J gene lost 2 bases, with 12 bases spanning the gap. The CDR3 runs to 15 residues. Germline CDR1 reads SGHKS; CDR2 reads YYEKEE (reference sequence). The CDR3 reads CASSLELGSTYEQYV. In DNA form, the CDR3 reads TGTGCCAGCAGCTTGGAATTGGGCAGCACCTACGAGCAGTACGTC.

This clonotype was observed a few times. The chain has TRBV28 and TRBJ1-5; D might be TRBD1 (6 bases). The CDR3 covers 15 residues. The germline V gene has CDR1 MDHEN and CDR2 SYDVKM. Trimming removed 3 bases from V and 6 bases from J, with 15 bases in between. Written as DNA, the CDR3 is TGTGCCAGCAGTTTCGCGGGGGGGGCTATTCAGCCCCAGCATTTT. This translates into CASSFAGGAIQPQHF.

There are many counts of this clonotype. This sequence joins TRBV5-1 and TRBJ2-7, with a tentative D call TRBD1 (6 bases). V shed 7 bases and J shed 3 bases, with 20 bases lying between them. Germline CDR1 SGHRS, CDR2 YFSETQ. This CDR3 comprises 15 residues. The CDR3 spells CASAVAQGSNYEQYF. CDR3 DNA: TGCGCCAGCGCCGTCGCCCAGGGGAGTAACTACGAGCAGTACTTC.

Only a few counts were recorded for this clonotype. The chain couples TRBV18 to TRBJ2-7; TRBD1 matches at 11 bases. J gave up 5 bases and V 3 bases, and 3 bases lay outside the gene matches. CDR3 length: 14 amino acids. From germline, CDR1 is KGHSH and CDR2 LQKENI. The CDR3 DNA reads as TGTGCCAGCTCACCGAGGACAGGGGGCAACGAGCAGTACGTC. Encoded protein: CASSPRTGGNEQYV.

This chain joins TRBV3-1 and TRBJ1-2, with no clear D. Germline V CDR1 and CDR2: LGHDT, YNNKEL (reference sequence). Trimming left V 8 bases short and J 2 bases short, with 21 bases between. The CDR3 extends over 16 amino acids. CDR3 region: CASSHPGSVSNYGYTF. CDR3 sequence (DNA): TGTGCCAGCTCACACCCGGGGTCAGTTTCAAACTATGGCTACACCTTC.

A few counts support this clonotype. The chain links TRBV6-5 to TRBJ2-7, with TRBD1 matching 7 bases. This CDR3 comprises 14 residues. Germline CDR1 is MNHEY and CDR2 is SVGAGI. After removal of 5 bases from V and 2 bases from J, the junction contained 6 bases not matched to a gene. CDR3 DNA: TGTGCCAGCAGTGCCGGGACAGAGGCCTACGAGCAGTACGTC. This translates into CASSAGTEAYEQYV.

This chain uses TRBV28 with TRBJ2-5, with 9 bases matching TRBD2. Germline-derived CDR1 and CDR2 are MDHEN and SYDVKM. CDR3 length: 15 residues. V was pared by 6 bases and J by 3 bases, with 8 bases of the junction left unmatched. CDR3 sequence: CASRDSGGRKETQYF. The DNA of the CDR3 is TGTGCCAGCAGGGATAGCGGGGGCCGAAAAGAGACCCAGTACTTC.

There are a few counts of this clonotype. V and J are TRBV4-1 and TRBJ1-2, with D tentatively TRBD1 (6 bases). CDR1 MGHRA and CDR2 YSYEKL come from the germline V gene. There are 15 residues in the CDR3. V was clipped by 4 bases and J by 8 bases, with 20 bases between them. DNA for the CDR3: TGCGCCAGCAGCCGCTCCCCAACAGGGAACGACGGCTACACCTTC. Amino acids: CASSRSPTGNDGYTF.

In this sample, this clonotype turned up many times. The chain joins TRBV7-9 to TRBJ2-3; D gene ambiguous. V was pared by 1 base and J by 3 bases, with 8 bases between. Germline V gene data show CDR1 as SEHNR and CDR2 as FQNEAQ (reference sequence). There are 14 residues in the CDR3. The CDR3 sequence: CASSLGVNTDTQYF. Written as DNA, the CDR3 is TGTGCCAGCAGCTTAGGGGTTAATACAGATACGCAGTATTTT.

This clonotype was observed at least ten times. The chain uses TRBV7-2 and TRBJ2-3; D is perhaps TRBD2 (6 bases). CDR1 and CDR2 (germline): SGHTA, FQGNSA. The CDR3 is 15 amino acids. The germline V and J ends were trimmed by 4 bases and 1 base, with 12 bases remaining between them. The CDR3 DNA reads TGTGCCAGCAGCTCCTACGGCGGGGGCACAGATACGCAGTATTTT. Its translation is CASSSYGGGTDTQYF.

This clonotype was seen ten or more times. The V gene is TRBV7-2, the J gene TRBJ2-3, with 10 positions matching TRBD2. CDR1 and CDR2 from the germline V gene are SGHTA and FQGNSA. The V and J ends lost 2 bases and 1 base, in that order; junction bases with no gene match: 3. The CDR3 contains 16 residues. The chain's CDR3 is CASSLLAGVRTDTQYF. The CDR3 DNA reads TGTGCCAGCAGCTTACTAGCGGGGGTCCGCACAGATACGCAGTATTTT.

This clonotype has just a few counts. The V gene is TRBV29-1, the J gene TRBJ2-7, with 9 bases identical to TRBD2. The germline CDR1 and CDR2 sequences are SQVTM and ANQGSEA. The CDR3 loop spans 14 amino acids. V dropped 6 bases and J dropped 6; count of bases not matched to a gene: 12. CDR3 amino acids: CSVTGGRGGSEQYF. The CDR3 DNA reads TGCAGCGTCACCGGTGGGCGGGGGGGCTCCGAGCAGTACTTC.

This clonotype was found many times. This rearrangement joins TRBV14 to TRBJ2-4; TRBD1 matches 7 bases. The V gene end was trimmed by 5 bases and the J gene end by 0 bases; junction bases not matched to a gene: 1. Germline V gene data show CDR1 as SGHDN and CDR2 as FVKESK. CDR3 length: 14 residues. The CDR3 here is CASSGDRAKNIQYF. For the CDR3, the DNA is TGTGCCAGCAGCGGGGACAGAGCCAAAAACATTCAGTACTTC. Combining the CDR3 with reference TRBV14 and TRBJ2-4 gives the whole variable domain EAGVTQFPSHSVIEKGQTVTLRCDPISGHDNLYWYRRVMGKEIKFLLHFVKESKQDESGMPNNRFLAERTGGTYSTLKVQPAELEDSGVYFCASSGDRAKNIQYFGAGTRLSVL.

This clonotype was observed a few times. The CDR3 DNA reads as TGTGCCAGCAGCTTAGACAGCTGGGGTGGCTACACCTTC. Translated: CASSLDSWGGYTF. This chain links TRBV7-9 with TRBJ1-2; no clear D gene. Trimming shortened V by 1 base and J by 7 bases, and 10 bases separated the two germline ends. Germline assignment: CDR1 SEHNR and CDR2 FQNEAQ (reference sequence). This CDR3 has 13 amino acids.

The rearrangement links TRBV6-1 to TRBJ1-5; D not certain. V lost 7 bases, J lost 4 bases, and 11 bases lay in between. The germline gives CDR1 MNHNS, CDR2 SASEGT. The CDR3 runs 13 residues. For the CDR3, the DNA is TGTGCCAGCAAATCGGAAAAAAATCAGCCCCAGCATTTT. It codes for CASKSEKNQPQHF.

There are many counts of this clonotype. The chain has TRBV12-3 or TRBV12-4 and TRBJ2-7, with 12 bases identical to TRBD2. Losses at the gene ends were 4 bases for V and 4 bases for J; bases not matched to a gene: 2. This CDR3 region has 14 residues. The CDR3 coding sequence is TGTGCCAGCAGTTCGGGACTAGCGGGTTACGAGCAGTACTTC. Residues: CASSSGLAGYEQYF.

This clonotype has at least ten counts. The rearrangement joins TRBV12-3 or TRBV12-4 to TRBJ2-2; D call uncertain. Trimming took off 5 bases at V and 3 bases at J, with 13 bases between the two ends. CDR3 length equals 15 residues. This CDR3 reads CASSRRALDTGELFF. In DNA form, the CDR3 reads TGTGCCAGCAGTCGCCGGGCCCTGGACACCGGGGAGCTGTTTTTT.

V gene TRBV4-1 combines with J gene TRBJ2-7, with D possibly TRBD1 on 6 matching bases. V was pared by 3 bases and J by 0 bases, with 18 bases between. The CDR3 sequence is 17 residues long. Germline V lookup: CDR1 MGHRA, CDR2 YSYEKL. In DNA form, the CDR3 reads TGCGCCAGCAGCCACCAGCTCTTCCGGGACATCTCCTACGAGCAGTACTTC. It encodes CASSHQLFRDISYEQYF.